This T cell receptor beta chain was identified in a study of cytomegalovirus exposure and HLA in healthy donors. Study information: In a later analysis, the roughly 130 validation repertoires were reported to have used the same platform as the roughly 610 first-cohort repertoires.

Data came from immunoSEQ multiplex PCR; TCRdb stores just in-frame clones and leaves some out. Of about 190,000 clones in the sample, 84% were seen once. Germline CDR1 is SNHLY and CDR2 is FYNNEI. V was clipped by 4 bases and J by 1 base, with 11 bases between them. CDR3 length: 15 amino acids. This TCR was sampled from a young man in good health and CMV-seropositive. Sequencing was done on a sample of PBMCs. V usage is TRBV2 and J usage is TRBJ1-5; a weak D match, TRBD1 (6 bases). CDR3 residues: CASSGGGVSNQPQHF. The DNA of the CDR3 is TGTGCCAGCAGTGGAGGGGGGGTAAGCAATCAGCCCCAGCATTTT.